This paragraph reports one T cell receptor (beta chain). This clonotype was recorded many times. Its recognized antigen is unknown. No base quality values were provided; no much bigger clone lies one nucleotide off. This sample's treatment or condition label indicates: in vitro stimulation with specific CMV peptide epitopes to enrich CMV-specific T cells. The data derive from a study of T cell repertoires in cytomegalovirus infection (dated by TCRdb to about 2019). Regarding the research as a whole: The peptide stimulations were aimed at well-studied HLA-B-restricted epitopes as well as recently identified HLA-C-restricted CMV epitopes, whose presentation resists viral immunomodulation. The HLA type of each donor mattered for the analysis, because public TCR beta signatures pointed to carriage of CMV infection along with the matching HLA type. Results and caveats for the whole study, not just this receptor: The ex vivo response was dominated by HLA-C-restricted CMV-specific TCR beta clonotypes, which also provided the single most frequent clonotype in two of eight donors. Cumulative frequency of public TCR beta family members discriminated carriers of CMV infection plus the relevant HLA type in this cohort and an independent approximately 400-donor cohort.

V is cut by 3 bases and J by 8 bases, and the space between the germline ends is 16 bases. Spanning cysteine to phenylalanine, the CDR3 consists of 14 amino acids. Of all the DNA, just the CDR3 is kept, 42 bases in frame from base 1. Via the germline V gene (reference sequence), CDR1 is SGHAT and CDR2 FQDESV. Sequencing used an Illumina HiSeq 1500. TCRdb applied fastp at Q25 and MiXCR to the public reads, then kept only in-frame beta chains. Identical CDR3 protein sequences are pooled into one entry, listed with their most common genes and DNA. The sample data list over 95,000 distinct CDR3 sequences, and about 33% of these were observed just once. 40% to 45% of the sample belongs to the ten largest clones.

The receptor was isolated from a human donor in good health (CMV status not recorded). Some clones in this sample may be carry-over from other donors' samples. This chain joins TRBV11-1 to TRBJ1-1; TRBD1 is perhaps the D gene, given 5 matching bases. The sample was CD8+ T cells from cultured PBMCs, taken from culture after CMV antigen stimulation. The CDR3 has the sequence CASSFTAGMSEAFF. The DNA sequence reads TGTGCCAGCAGCTTCACCGCAGGGATGTCCGAAGCTTTCTTT. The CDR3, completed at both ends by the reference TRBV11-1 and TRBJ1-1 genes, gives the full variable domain EAEVAQSPRYKITEKSQAVAFWCDPISGHATLYWYRQILGQGPELLVQFQDESVVDDSQLPKDRFSAERLKGVDSTLKIQPAELGDSAMYLCASSFTAGMSEAFFGQGTRLTVV.